Presented here are 25 T cell receptor beta chains from one specimen sequenced in a study of T cells in Graves' hyperthyroidism and ophthalmopathy. Template material for amplifying TCR beta CDR3 regions consisted of RNA transcripts. During a first-round RT-PCR of the TCR CDR3, the HTBI primer set was used. TCRdb independently ran MiXCR on the multiplex PCR reads; one entry per CDR3 protein. The repertoire includes some 600,000 distinct CDR3 sequences, about 15% of them detected once, and 5.5% to 7.5% sits in the top ten. The specimen was blood. The source of these receptors is a woman in her twenties or thirties with Graves' hyperthyroidism that later progressed to Graves' ophthalmopathy.

This clonotype has more than one count but fewer than ten. A much larger clone lies one base from this, so it may be a read error. CDR3 amino acids: CSARARTGDNSRLHF. The CDR3 coding sequence is TGCAGTGCTAGAGCCCGGACAGGGGATAATTCACGCCTCCACTTT. The chain carries TRBV20-1 and TRBJ1-6; 9 nucleotides line up with TRBD1. Germline CDR1 and CDR2: DFQATT and SNEGSKA (reference sequence). The CDR3 contains 15 residues.

This clonotype appeared many times. This chain links TRBV30 with TRBJ2-1, with 8 positions matching TRBD2. CDR3 size: 15 residues. Germline lookup yields CDR1 GTSNPN and CDR2 SVGIG (reference sequence). With 6 bases clipped from V and 10 bases from J, the junction kept 17 bases outside the gene matches. Here the CDR3 DNA reads TGTGCCTGCCCACAACCCTCTTTGAGCGGGGGCGAGCAGTTCTTC. Protein product: CACPQPSLSGGEQFF.

This clonotype was counted ten times or more. This sequence joins TRBV7-9 and TRBJ1-2; a possible D gene is TRBD1 (5 bases). Germline CDR1 and CDR2: SEHNR and FQNEAQ (reference sequence). The CDR3 runs to 13 residues. Trimming cost V 3 bases and J 6 bases, with 11 bases left between them. CDR3 DNA: TGTGCCAGCAGCTTGGGGCAGAACGATGGCTACACCTTC. Encoded protein: CASSLGQNDGYTF.

This clonotype was recorded many times. The genes are TRBV20-1 and TRBJ1-5; D perhaps matches TRBD1 (5 bases). In germline, CDR1 is DFQATT, CDR2 SNEGSKA (reference sequence). The CDR3 loop spans 14 amino acids. The ends were cut back, 5 bases at V and 2 bases at J, with 13 bases in the middle. CDR3 in DNA: TGCAGTGCTGGCGAGGGAGGGGGCAATCAGCCCCAGCATTTT. The encoded protein is CSAGEGGGNQPQHF.

This clonotype was found many times. V usage is TRBV28 and J usage is TRBJ2-7, with D tentatively TRBD2 (7 bases). Deletions cut 2 bases from V and 4 bases from J, with 27 bases between. CDR3 length: 19 residues. The germline V gene encodes CDR1 MDHEN and CDR2 SYDVKM. The DNA of the CDR3 is TGTGCCAGCAGTTTAGGGAGCTGGCAGTTCGTAGGGGGGGGTTACGAGCAGTACTTC. Translated, it gives CASSLGSWQFVGGGYEQYF.

This clonotype was recorded at least ten times. The chain is built from TRBV6-1 and TRBJ2-7; D possibly corresponds to TRBD2 (5 bases). Germline V CDR1 and CDR2: MNHNS, SASEGT. V was pared by 8 bases and J by 5 bases, with 16 bases between. The CDR3 sequence is 13 residues long. Here the CDR3 reads CASWTPPRDEQYF. CDR3 DNA sequence: TGTGCCAGCTGGACTCCTCCGAGGGACGAGCAGTACTTC.

The table lists this clonotype with a few counts. The chain employs TRBV6-5 and TRBJ1-1; D not certain. Trimming cost V 2 bases and J 0 bases, with 7 bases left between them. Germline V lookup: CDR1 MNHEY, CDR2 SVGAGI. The CDR3 sequence is 14 residues long. CDR3 in amino acids: CASSYESLNTEAFF. DNA of the CDR3: TGTGCCAGCAGTTACGAGTCATTGAACACTGAAGCTTTCTTT.

This clonotype came up many times. The CDR3 DNA sequence: TGCAGTGCTAGAGCGACTAGCGGGACGGTTGAGACCCAGTACTTC. This sequence encodes CSARATSGTVETQYF. The chain links TRBV20-1 to TRBJ2-5; 11 bases are shared with TRBD2. This CDR3 region has 15 residues. J lost 5 bases, V lost 1 base, and 6 bases had no gene match. Germline loops: CDR1 DFQATT, CDR2 SNEGSKA (reference sequence).

In this sample, this clonotype turned up a few times. A much bigger clone sits one base away, suggesting this may be a read error. The genes are TRBV11-3 and TRBJ1-2; no clear D. Trimming pared 0 bases from V and 3 bases from J, leaving 11 bases between. Germline CDR1 SGHNT, CDR2 YENEEA. This CDR3 comprises 15 residues. The CDR3 reads CASSLEPRVDYGYTF. In DNA form, the CDR3 reads TGTGCCAGCAGCTTAGAACCCCGAGTGGACTATGGCTACACCTTC.

This clonotype has at least ten counts. The V call is TRBV12-3 or TRBV12-4, the J call TRBJ1-1, with no clear D. The CDR3 consists of 16 residues. V was shortened by 1 base and J by 0 bases, with 12 bases between the two germline ends. The CDR3 loop reads CASSLDSWQLNTEAFF. The CDR3 DNA reads as TGTGCCAGCAGTTTAGACAGCTGGCAGCTGAACACTGAAGCTTTCTTT.

This clonotype was detected many times. The rearrangement uses TRBV30 and TRBJ1-1; D uncertain. This CDR3 has 15 residues. Germline lookup yields CDR1 GTSNPN and CDR2 SVGIG (reference sequence). The germline V and J ends were trimmed by 2 bases and 2 bases, with 15 bases remaining between them. CDR3 loop: CAWSPGGYINTEAFF. The CDR3 DNA sequence: TGTGCCTGGAGTCCGGGTGGGTACATCAACACTGAAGCTTTCTTT.

The sample holds a few counts of this clonotype. The chain is built from TRBV6-1 and TRBJ2-2; D remains ambiguous. Germline CDR1 reads MNHNS; CDR2 reads SASEGT. The CDR3 runs to 14 residues. V lost 10 bases and J lost 2, with 14 bases in between. The CDR3 loop is CATTPTPNTGELFF. Written as DNA, the CDR3 is TGTGCCACCACCCCGACACCAAACACCGGGGAGCTGTTTTTT.

This clonotype was counted once. The chain joins TRBV2 to TRBJ1-2; D is unresolved. The CDR3 has 14 amino acids. V lost 1 base, J lost 2 bases, and 8 bases lay in between. CDR1 and CDR2 (germline): SNHLY, FYNNEI. This CDR3 is CASSEVGFNYGYTF. CDR3 nucleotide sequence: TGTGCCAGCAGTGAAGTTGGCTTCAACTATGGCTACACCTTC.

The chain has TRBV2 and TRBJ2-1; D unresolved. Germline loops: CDR1 SNHLY, CDR2 FYNNEI. The ends were cut back, 8 bases at V and 4 bases at J, with 0 bases in the middle. This CDR3 has 9 residues. CDR3 in amino acids: CASYNEQFF. The CDR3 DNA is TGTGCCAGCTACAATGAGCAGTTCTTC.

A few counts support this clonotype. The CDR3 here is CASSPPAGFSGNTIYF. In nucleotides, the CDR3 is TGTGCCAGCTCACCACCGGCCGGCTTCTCTGGAAACACCATATATTTT. The chain combines TRBV18 with TRBJ1-3; D remains ambiguous. V was cut by 0 bases and J by 0 bases, with 9 bases left in between. The V gene's germline CDR1 is KGHSH and CDR2 LQKENI. The length of the CDR3 is 16 residues.

This clonotype occurred many times. The rearrangement uses TRBV12-3 or TRBV12-4 and TRBJ2-7, with D maybe TRBD2 (5 bases). This CDR3 is 13 amino acids long. The germline V and J ends were trimmed by 1 base and 4 bases, with 8 bases remaining between them. The chain's CDR3 is CASSLVEGYEQYF. CDR3 in DNA: TGTGCCAGCAGTTTAGTAGAGGGTTACGAGCAGTACTTC.

This clonotype has just a few counts. The CDR3 nucleotides are TGTGCCAGCTCACTCAACTCCGGGTCTGAGCAGTTCTTC. Amino acid sequence: CASSLNSGSEQFF. The rearrangement joins TRBV18 to TRBJ2-1, with D unresolved. This CDR3 is 13 amino acids long. Germline V lookup: CDR1 KGHSH, CDR2 LQKENI. V dropped 4 bases and J dropped 9 bases, with 13 bases sitting between them.

This clonotype appeared many times. The gene calls are TRBV20-1 and TRBJ2-1, with TRBD2 as a possible D gene (6 bases). Trimming took off 6 bases at V and 6 bases at J, with 24 bases between the two ends. This CDR3 has 16 residues. The V gene's germline CDR1 is DFQATT and CDR2 SNEGSKA (reference sequence). The CDR3 spells CSAKKAGPRMTNEQFF. For the CDR3, the DNA is TGCAGTGCCAAAAAGGCGGGGCCGCGAATGACCAATGAGCAGTTCTTC.

This clonotype was observed a few times. This rearrangement joins TRBV27 to TRBJ2-1; 14 bases match TRBD2. The CDR3 loop spans 17 amino acids. The V gene end was trimmed by 4 bases and the J gene end by 7 bases; junction bases not matched to a gene: 9. The germline CDR1 and CDR2 sequences are MNHEY and SMNVEV (reference sequence). DNA for the CDR3: TGTGCCAGCAGTTCTGGACTAGCGGGAGGAGTTGGGAATGAGCAGTTCTTC. Its translation is CASSSGLAGGVGNEQFF.

This clonotype was seen many times. The gene calls are TRBV10-2 and TRBJ2-1; possible D gene TRBD1, 5 bases. Germline V CDR1 and CDR2: WSHSY, SAAADI. V lost 7 bases, J lost 6 bases, and 19 bases lay in between. The CDR3 length is 15 residues. The CDR3 sequence is CASNPGPDQGNEQFF. Written as DNA, the CDR3 is TGCGCCAGCAACCCAGGGCCGGATCAAGGCAATGAGCAGTTCTTC.

This clonotype has at least ten counts. V is TRBV6-1 and J is TRBJ2-5, with a weak D call TRBD1 (5 bases). CDR1 is MNHNS and CDR2 is SASEGT in the germline V gene. Trimming took off 7 bases at V and 4 bases at J, with 13 bases between the two ends. This CDR3 spans 13 amino acids. CDR3: CASKEIRAETQYF. CDR3 bases: TGTGCCAGCAAGGAGATCAGGGCAGAGACCCAGTACTTC.

This clonotype was seen ten or more times. The V call is TRBV10-3, the J call TRBJ1-4; TRBD1 matches at 10 bases. This CDR3 is 16 amino acids long. Germline loops: CDR1 ENHRY, CDR2 SYGVKD. Trimming cost V 5 bases and J 0 bases; bases outside gene matches: 3. The CDR3 region is CAISRDRGATNEKLFF. The CDR3 DNA is TGTGCCATCAGTCGGGACAGGGGAGCAACTAATGAAAAACTGTTTTTT.

This clonotype was counted at least ten times. The chain employs TRBV5-1 and TRBJ2-6; the D gene is possibly TRBD2 (6 bases). V was pared by 4 bases and J by 0 bases, with 11 bases between. The CDR3 runs to 16 residues. Germline CDR1 is SGHRS and CDR2 is YFSETQ. CDR3 DNA: TGCGCCAGCAGCGTGGAGGGTAGCTCTGGGGCCAACGTCCTGACTTTC. This translates into CASSVEGSSGANVLTF.

The chain joins TRBV4-1 to TRBJ1-6; D uncertain. This CDR3 contains 14 residues. Germline CDR1 is MGHRA and CDR2 is YSYEKL. V gave up 4 bases and J gave up 4 bases, with 8 bases separating them. The CDR3 coding sequence is TGCGCCAGCAGCCCGGGAGTTTATAATTCACCCCTCCACTTT. Translation gives CASSPGVYNSPLHF.

This clonotype was recorded a few times. The chain carries TRBV28 and TRBJ1-2; unclear D gene. The CDR3 is 13 amino acids. Trimming removed 6 bases from V and 8 bases from J, with 16 bases in between. CDR1 MDHEN and CDR2 SYDVKM come from the germline V gene. CDR3 sequence (DNA): TGTGCCAGCAGCTCAATTACCCCATTAGGCTACACCTTC. This codes for CASSSITPLGYTF.